A selection of T cell receptor beta chains follows, all from one sample in a study of cytomegalovirus exposure and HLA in healthy donors. Clones were read by immunoSEQ multiplex PCR, and TCRdb kept only the in-frame ones, dropping some. Here the sample spans approximately 300,000 clones, 84% being singletons. Source material: PBMCs. The source is a woman between 35 and 50 years old in good health and CMV-seropositive. The CDR3 runs from the conserved cysteine through the conserved F or W. Rows give clone size only sometimes, using once, few, many, or a class for an expanded clone.

clone_size	v_call	j_call	cdr3_aa
many	TRBV11-3	TRBJ2-1	CASSLASASDGNEQFF
NA	TRBV25-1	TRBJ2-7	CASSEAGGYEQYF
NA	TRBV28	TRBJ2-1	CASPPLGQYNEQFF
NA	TRBV6-6	TRBJ2-5	CASSRRSGGGETQYF
NA	TRBV7-6	TRBJ1-1	CASSLAPQGAAEAFF
NA	TRBV29-1	TRBJ2-3	CSAEHSTDTQYF
NA	TRBV27	TRBJ2-5	CASSTIAGEETQYF
NA	TRBV6-5	TRBJ2-2	CASSRTSGLTGELFF
NA	TRBV11-1	TRBJ2-7	CASSPTSDLYEQYF
NA	TRBV10-3	TRBJ2-7	CAISEGTSGAYEQYF
NA	TRBV4-2	TRBJ2-7	CASSSMGLARRSYEQYF
NA	TRBV29-1	TRBJ2-5	CSVLTGSGETQYF
NA	TRBV19	TRBJ1-6	CASNPGGYNSPLHF
NA	TRBV28	TRBJ1-5	CASRPFWGLPVDQPQHF
NA	TRBV27	TRBJ2-7	CASRTSGGNEQYF
NA	TRBV27	TRBJ2-3	CASSLRTPRGGGVADTQYF
NA	TRBV7-9	TRBJ2-1	CASTRTTGYNEQFF
NA	TRBV12-5	TRBJ1-5	CASGLQGLNQPQHF
NA	TRBV20-1	NA	CSAKVDYEQYF